This TCR beta chain emerged from a study of blood T cell repertoires in COVID-19. Study in general: Sources were T cells, B-cell-depleted T cells, or PBMCs; the material itself was cDNA or gDNA.

Study processing details: Estimation of nucleated cell counts was performed using reference gene primer amplification. This table comes from immunoSEQ multiplex PCR, and its TCRdb copy is limited to in-frame clones, with some not included. That table gives V, J and clone size, and the DNA gave D and trimming. The sample contains more than 400,000 clones, 87% of which appear only once. The CDR3 is 14 residues long. V lost 5 bases and J lost 2, with 13 bases in between. Germline V gene sequence: CDR1 GTSNPN, CDR2 SVGIG (reference sequence). Resolution of symptoms, clearance, or two negative PCRs was present in recovered Cohort 3 donors.

This receptor was taken from a woman aged 18-29 years who had recovered from COVID-19. Sequencing was carried out using PBMCs or T cells enriched from blood (not recorded which). This chain uses TRBV30 with TRBJ1-3, with D possibly matching TRBD1 (5 bases). Here the CDR3 reads CAWSDQGAGNTIYF. The DNA for the CDR3 is TGTGCCTGGTCCGACCAGGGTGCTGGAAACACCATATATTTT.